Below are 27 T cell receptor beta chains sequenced from a single sample in a study of T-cell reconstitution after alpha-beta-depleted transplantation in children. A library of TCRbeta sequences, prepared with unique molecular identifiers, was generated. TCRdb independently ran MiXCR on the PCR reads; one entry per CDR3 protein. The sample has about 980,000 distinct CDR3 sequences, around 30% seen once; the top ten hold about 28%. This sample comprised PBMCs, mostly from graft donor cells, obtained 360 days after TCRalphabeta/CD19-depleted stem cell transplant. Receptor source: a boy less than two years old who had a stem cell transplant for SCID, so the T cells may come from the graft donor.

This chain uses TRBV3-1 with TRBJ2-5; tentatively, D is TRBD2 (7 bases). The germline gives CDR1 LGHDT, CDR2 YNNKEL (reference sequence). The CDR3 runs 14 residues. V lost 6 bases, J lost 1 base, and 12 bases lay in between. CDR3 in amino acids: CASRYRGAQETQYF. The CDR3 region has the DNA TGTGCCAGCAGATACCGGGGGGCCCAAGAGACCCAGTACTTC.

This clonotype was recorded at least ten times. The chain carries TRBV12-3 or TRBV12-4 and TRBJ2-1; a possible D gene is TRBD1 (6 bases). V lost 6 bases to trimming and J lost 5 bases, with 17 bases between them. The CDR3 runs to 15 residues. CDR3 DNA sequence: TGTGCCAGCAGCCCAATTCCAGGGGCCAACAATGAGCAGTTCTTC. It specifies CASSPIPGANNEQFF.

J is TRBJ2-3 and V is TRBV12-3 or TRBV12-4; D is undetermined. The CDR3 contains 15 residues. V lost 6 bases, J lost 0 bases, and 13 bases lay in between. The CDR3 sequence: CASSPTLHSTDTQYF. The DNA for the CDR3 is TGTGCCAGCAGCCCCACCCTACACAGCACAGATACGCAGTATTTT.

The table lists this clonotype with a few counts. The chain uses TRBV27 and TRBJ2-7; D is unresolved. The V and J ends lost 5 bases and 4 bases respectively, with 12 bases between them. Per the germline V gene, CDR1 is MNHEY and CDR2 is SMNVEV (reference sequence). The CDR3 has 13 residues. CDR3 coding DNA: TGTGCCAGCAGTCTAACCCCTGAGTACGAGCAGTACTTC. Its protein product is CASSLTPEYEQYF.

This chain uses TRBV7-2 with TRBJ1-5; 7 positions match TRBD1. With V trimmed by 5 bases and J by 5 bases, 6 bases remained unmatched. Germline V gene sequence: CDR1 SGHTA, CDR2 FQGNSA. This CDR3 region has 14 residues. The CDR3 DNA reads as TGTGCCAGCAGCCCCGGACAGGTTTATCAGCCCCAGCATTTT. This sequence encodes CASSPGQVYQPQHF.

This chain uses TRBV5-4 with TRBJ2-7; TRBD2 matches at 7 bases. Per germline, CDR1 SGHNT and CDR2 YYREEE (reference sequence). The CDR3 has 16 amino acids. V trimming: 4 bases; J trimming: 0 bases; junction bases outside the gene matches: 10. As DNA, the CDR3 is TGTGCCAGCAGCCCGGGTCTAGCGGATAGCTCCTACGAGCAGTACTTC. Translating gives CASSPGLADSSYEQYF. Based on the CDR3 plus reference TRBV5-4 and TRBJ2-7, the full variable domain is ETGVTQSPTHLIKTRGQQVTLRCSSQSGHNTVSWYQQALGQGPQFIFQYYREEENGRGNFPPRFSGLQFPNYSSELNVNALELDDSALYLCASSPGLADSSYEQYFGPGTRLTVT.

This clonotype was seen many times. The chain is built from TRBV27 and TRBJ1-1; 8 positions match TRBD1. With 2 bases clipped from V and 4 bases from J, the junction kept 0 bases outside the gene matches. Germline V gene lookup returns CDR1 MNHEY and CDR2 SMNVEV (reference sequence). The CDR3 is 13 residues long. For the CDR3, the DNA is TGTGCCAGCAGTTTACAGGGGGCCACTGAAGCTTTCTTT. This translates into CASSLQGATEAFF.

The chain joins TRBV5-1 to TRBJ1-1; 8 bases are a match to TRBD1. CDR1 SGHRS and CDR2 YFSETQ come from the germline V gene. The V gene end was trimmed by 3 bases and the J gene end by 4 bases; junction bases not matched to a gene: 14. The CDR3 totals 17 residues. CDR3 in amino acids: CASSYVPGQASVTEAFF. CDR3 nucleotides: TGCGCCAGCAGCTACGTTCCGGGACAGGCATCCGTCACTGAAGCTTTCTTT.

This clonotype was seen only once. The chain uses TRBV2 and TRBJ2-7, with a weak D call TRBD2 (5 bases). This CDR3 spans 15 amino acids. Per the germline V gene, CDR1 is SNHLY and CDR2 is FYNNEI. Trimming removed 5 bases from V and 2 bases from J, with 16 bases in between. CDR3 in amino acids: CASSLLALGTYEQYF. The DNA for the CDR3 is TGTGCCAGCAGTCTCCTAGCTTTGGGGACCTACGAGCAGTACTTC.

V usage is TRBV24-1 and J usage is TRBJ1-1; D might be TRBD1 (6 bases). Germline lookup yields CDR1 KGHDR and CDR2 SFDVKD. CDR3 length: 13 amino acids. V lost 2 bases and J 9 bases, leaving 12 bases between the germline ends. CDR3 amino acids: CATSDSGQSKAFF. CDR3 bases: TGTGCCACCAGTGATTCTGGACAGAGCAAAGCTTTCTTT.

This clonotype was recorded a few times. The chain combines TRBV29-1 with TRBJ2-5; no reliable D call. CDR3 length equals 11 residues. Germline V gene lookup returns CDR1 SQVTM and CDR2 ANQGSEA. Trimming left V 2 bases short and J 7 bases short, with 8 bases between. The CDR3 nucleotides read TGCAGCGTTGAACGGTTAGGGACCCAGTACTTC. The encoded protein is CSVERLGTQYF.

This clonotype was detected a few times. The rearrangement joins TRBV20-1 to TRBJ2-3; 7 nucleotides match TRBD1. The CDR3 is 16 amino acids. The V gene's germline CDR1 is DFQATT and CDR2 SNEGSKA (reference sequence). V was clipped by 2 bases and J by 3 bases; unmatched bases: 11. For the CDR3, the DNA is TGCAGTGCTAGATGGGATACAGGGGCCCTTACAGATACGCAGTATTTT. Its protein is CSARWDTGALTDTQYF.

The gene calls are TRBV9 and TRBJ1-1, with 7 bases identical to TRBD1. The CDR3 totals 14 residues. Germline CDR1 reads SGDLS; CDR2 reads YYNGEE. The V gene end was trimmed by 0 bases and the J gene end by 6 bases; junction bases not matched to a gene: 5. This CDR3 reads CASSVDPGGPEAFF. The DNA of the CDR3 is TGTGCCAGCAGCGTAGATCCAGGGGGACCTGAAGCTTTCTTT.

This clonotype was seen more than once but under ten times. The J gene is TRBJ2-5, the V gene TRBV5-6; 7 bases map to TRBD1. V trimming: 0 bases; J trimming: 2 bases; junction bases outside the gene matches: 4. This CDR3 has 15 residues. Germline values: CDR1 SGHDT, CDR2 YYEEEE. The DNA of the CDR3 is TGTGCCAGCAGCTTGGCCTCGGGACAGCAAGAGACCCAGTACTTC. This sequence encodes CASSLASGQQETQYF.

V usage is TRBV5-5 and J usage is TRBJ1-1; D possibly corresponds to TRBD1 (5 bases). The CDR3 loop spans 14 amino acids. V lost 1 base and J lost 4, with 11 bases in between. CDR1 and CDR2 from the germline V gene are SGHKS and YYEKEE (reference sequence). As DNA, the CDR3 is TGTGCCAGCAGCTTGAGCGTGGGGGGCACTGAAGCTTTCTTT. This gives the protein CASSLSVGGTEAFF.

This chain uses TRBV5-1 with TRBJ2-3, with 10 positions matching TRBD1. From germline, CDR1 is SGHRS and CDR2 YFSETQ. V gave up 4 bases and J gave up 4 bases; unmatched junction bases: 6. This CDR3 region has 15 residues. The CDR3 DNA reads as TGCGCCAGCAGCGTGGGACAGGGGAGTTCAGATACGCAGTATTTT. It specifies CASSVGQGSSDTQYF.

This clonotype was detected a few times. The rearrangement uses TRBV4-2 and TRBJ1-5, with 9 positions matching TRBD1. The germline gives CDR1 LGHNA, CDR2 YNFKEQ. V dropped 0 bases and J dropped 1; count of bases not matched to a gene: 4. The CDR3 has 17 amino acids. CDR3 sequence: CASSQDSGQGSNQPQHF. The CDR3 DNA sequence: TGTGCCAGCAGCCAAGATTCCGGACAGGGGAGCAATCAGCCCCAGCATTTT.

The rearrangement uses TRBV28 and TRBJ2-1; D possibly corresponds to TRBD2 (7 bases). CDR1 and CDR2 (germline): MDHEN, SYDVKM. V lost 2 bases and J lost 2, with 13 bases in between. The CDR3 extends over 16 amino acids. CDR3 loop: CASSLRGGNAYNEQFF. The DNA for the CDR3 is TGTGCCAGCAGTTTAAGGGGGGGCAACGCCTACAATGAGCAGTTCTTC.

This clonotype was found a few times. The gene calls are TRBV20-1 and TRBJ2-7; D gene uncertain. Germline V gene data show CDR1 as DFQATT and CDR2 as SNEGSKA (reference sequence). V was pared by 6 bases and J by 4 bases, with 10 bases between. The CDR3 totals 11 residues. This chain's CDR3 is CSAAPYYEQYF. The CDR3 bases are TGCAGTGCCGCCCCTTATTACGAGCAGTACTTC.

Note on this clonotype: Without the conserved terminal phenylalanine or tryptophan, this CDR3 likely stems from a read error. The chain employs TRBV9 and TRBJ2-5; possible D gene TRBD1, 6 bases. Trimming took 0 bases from V and 1 from J, leaving 10 bases between them. The CDR3 totals 15 residues. The germline V gene has CDR1 SGDLS and CDR2 YYNGEE. The CDR3: CASSVGPDSQETQYL. The CDR3 DNA reads TGTGCCAGCAGCGTAGGTCCGGACAGCCAAGAGACCCAGTACCTC.

This chain connects TRBV6-1 to TRBJ1-1; no firm D call. From germline, CDR1 is MNHNS and CDR2 SASEGT. V was cut by 6 bases and J by 1 base, with 15 bases left in between. The CDR3 sequence is 15 residues long. In DNA form, the CDR3 reads TGTGCCAGCAGCCCACCGGGGATTGGGAACACTGAAGCTTTCTTT. Its translation: CASSPPGIGNTEAFF.

The chain links TRBV28 to TRBJ2-6, with D perhaps matching TRBD1 (5 bases). The V end was cut by 5 bases, the J end by 0 bases, with 11 bases between. This CDR3 is built from 16 residues. CDR1 MDHEN and CDR2 SYDVKM come from the germline V gene. The CDR3 bases are TGTGCCAGCAGTGGGGCCAGTATCTCTGGGGCCAACGTCCTGACTTTC. Its translation is CASSGASISGANVLTF.

This clonotype was observed a handful of times. The chain links TRBV28 to TRBJ2-1; 8 bases map to TRBD2. With V trimmed by 6 bases and J by 7 bases, 17 bases remained unmatched. CDR3 length: 17 amino acids. Germline values: CDR1 MDHEN, CDR2 SYDVKM. The CDR3 region is CASRYHSGLASGNEQFF. The CDR3 DNA follows: TGTGCCAGCAGATACCACTCCGGACTAGCTTCGGGTAATGAGCAGTTCTTC.

The chain combines TRBV5-1 with TRBJ2-7; possible D gene TRBD2, 7 bases. Germline CDR1 and CDR2: SGHRS and YFSETQ. V was trimmed by 1 base and J by 4 bases, leaving 12 bases between them. CDR3 length: 14 residues. DNA of the CDR3: TGCGCCAGCAGCTTGAACGGGGGGCGTTACGAGCAGTACTTC. Translated: CASSLNGGRYEQYF.

V is TRBV10-3 and J is TRBJ2-2; tentatively, D is TRBD1 (6 bases). The CDR3 runs to 12 residues. Germline CDR1 reads ENHRY; CDR2 reads SYGVKD. Deletions cut 5 bases from V and 6 bases from J, with 7 bases between. The CDR3 DNA follows: TGTGCCATCAGTCCAGGGGCCGGGGAGCTGTTTTTT. As protein: CAISPGAGELFF.

The V call is TRBV4-3, the J call TRBJ2-1; D possibly corresponds to TRBD1 (5 bases). This CDR3 region has 15 residues. The V and J ends lost 4 bases and 6 bases respectively, with 16 bases between them. The germline CDR1 and CDR2 sequences are LGHNA and YSLEER. The CDR3 region is CASSPLQGAINEQFF. CDR3 nucleotides: TGCGCCAGCAGCCCATTACAAGGGGCAATCAATGAGCAGTTCTTC.

The CDR3 sequence: CASSQSVVAGPYEQYF. The CDR3 DNA follows: TGCGCCAGCAGCCAATCGGTGGTGGCAGGTCCCTACGAGCAGTACTTC. The rearrangement links TRBV4-3 to TRBJ2-7; D not resolved. The CDR3 extends over 16 amino acids. Germline V gives CDR1 LGHNA, CDR2 YSLEER. Trimming removed 2 bases from V and 2 bases from J, with 16 bases in between.